The entry below describes one TCR beta chain. Other DNA sequences in the same sample also yield this CDR3. These data come from a study of T cells after posttransplantation cyclophosphamide. On the day of bone marrow donation, the related graft donor provided peripheral blood. This table comes from immunoSEQ multiplex PCR, and its TCRdb copy is limited to in-frame clones, with some not included. Altogether tens of thousands of clones were found in the sample, and no singletons occur. Germline CDR1 MNHEY, CDR2 SVGAGI. V shed 8 bases and J shed 4 bases, with 9 bases lying between them. This CDR3 comprises 11 residues.

The sequence was obtained from a man between 40 and 49 years old in good health, CMV-negative, and a related stem cell transplant donor. V and J are TRBV6-5 and TRBJ2-7; perhaps TRBD1 as D (6 bases). Specimen: PBMCs. The CDR3 region has the DNA TGTGCCAGCGCCGACAGGTACGAGCAGTACTTC. It is translated as CASADRYEQYF.